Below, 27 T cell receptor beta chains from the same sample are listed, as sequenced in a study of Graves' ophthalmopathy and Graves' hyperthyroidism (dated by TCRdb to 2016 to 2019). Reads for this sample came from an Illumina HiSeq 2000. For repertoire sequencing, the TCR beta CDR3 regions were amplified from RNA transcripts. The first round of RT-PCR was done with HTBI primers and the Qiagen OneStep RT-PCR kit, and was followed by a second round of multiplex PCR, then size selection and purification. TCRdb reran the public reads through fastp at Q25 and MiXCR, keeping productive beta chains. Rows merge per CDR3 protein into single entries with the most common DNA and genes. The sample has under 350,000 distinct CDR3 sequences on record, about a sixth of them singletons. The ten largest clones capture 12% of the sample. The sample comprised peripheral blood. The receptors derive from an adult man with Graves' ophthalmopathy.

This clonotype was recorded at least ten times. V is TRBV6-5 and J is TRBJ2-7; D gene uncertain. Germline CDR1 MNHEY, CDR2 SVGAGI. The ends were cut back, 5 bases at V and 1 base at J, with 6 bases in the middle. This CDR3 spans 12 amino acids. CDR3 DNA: TGTGCCAGCAGTATAGTTTCCTACGAGCAGTACTTC. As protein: CASSIVSYEQYF.

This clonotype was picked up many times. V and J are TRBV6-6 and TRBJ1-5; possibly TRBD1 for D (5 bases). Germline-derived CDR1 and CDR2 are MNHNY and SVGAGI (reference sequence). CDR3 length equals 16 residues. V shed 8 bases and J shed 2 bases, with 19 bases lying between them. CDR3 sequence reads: CASLRGGVFGNQPQHF. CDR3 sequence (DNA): TGTGCCAGCCTAAGGGGAGGGGTTTTCGGCAATCAGCCCCAGCATTTT.

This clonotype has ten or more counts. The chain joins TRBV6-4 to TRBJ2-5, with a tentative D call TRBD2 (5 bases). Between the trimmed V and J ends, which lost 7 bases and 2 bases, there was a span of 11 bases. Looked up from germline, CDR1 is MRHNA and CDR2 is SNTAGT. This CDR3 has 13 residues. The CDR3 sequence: CASIKTGQETQYF. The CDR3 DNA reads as TGTGCCAGCATTAAAACGGGGCAAGAGACCCAGTACTTC.

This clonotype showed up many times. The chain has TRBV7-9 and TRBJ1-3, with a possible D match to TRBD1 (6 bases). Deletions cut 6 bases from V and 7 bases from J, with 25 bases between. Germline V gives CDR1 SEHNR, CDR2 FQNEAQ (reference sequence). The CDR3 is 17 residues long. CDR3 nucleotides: TGTGCCAGCAGGCGTATCGGGACACCGGGGCCCGCGAACACCATATATTTT. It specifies CASRRIGTPGPANTIYF. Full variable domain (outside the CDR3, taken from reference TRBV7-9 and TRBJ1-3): DTGVSQNPRHKITKRGQNVTFRCDPISEHNRLYWYRQTLGQGPEFLTYFQNEAQLEKSRLLSDRFSAERPKGSFSTLEIQRTEQGDSAMYLCASRRIGTPGPANTIYFGEGSWLTVV.

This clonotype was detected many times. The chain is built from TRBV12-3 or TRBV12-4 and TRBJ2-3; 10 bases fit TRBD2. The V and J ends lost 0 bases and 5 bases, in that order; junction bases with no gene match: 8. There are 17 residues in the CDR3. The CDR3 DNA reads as TGTGCCAGCAGTTTAGCGCCTCTAGCGGGGGTAATAGATACGCAGTATTTT. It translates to CASSLAPLAGVIDTQYF.

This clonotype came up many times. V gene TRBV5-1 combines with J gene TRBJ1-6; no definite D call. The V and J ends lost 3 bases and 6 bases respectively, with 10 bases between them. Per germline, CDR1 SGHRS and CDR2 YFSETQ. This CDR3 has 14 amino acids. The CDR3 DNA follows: TGCGCCAGCAGCTGGCAGTATGGTAATTCACCCCTCCACTTT. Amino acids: CASSWQYGNSPLHF.

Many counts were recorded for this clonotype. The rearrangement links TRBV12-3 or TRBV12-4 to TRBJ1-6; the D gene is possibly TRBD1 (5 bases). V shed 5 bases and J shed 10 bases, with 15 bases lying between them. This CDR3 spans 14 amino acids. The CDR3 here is CASSPGPSWSPLHF. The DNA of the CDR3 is TGTGCCAGCAGTCCGGGACCGTCATGGTCACCCCTCCACTTT.

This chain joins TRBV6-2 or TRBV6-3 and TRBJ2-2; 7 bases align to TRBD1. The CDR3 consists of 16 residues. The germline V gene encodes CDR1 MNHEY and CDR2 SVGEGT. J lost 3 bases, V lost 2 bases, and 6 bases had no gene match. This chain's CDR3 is CASSYRGRSDTGELFF. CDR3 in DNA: TGTGCCAGCAGTTACAGGGGGCGCTCGGACACCGGGGAGCTGTTTTTT.

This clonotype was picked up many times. CDR3 amino acids: CASPREGTRGELFF. CDR3 DNA: TGTGCCTCCCCCCGGGAAGGGACAAGAGGGGAGCTGTTTTTT. The rearrangement joins TRBV30 to TRBJ2-2; possible D gene TRBD1, 6 bases. From germline, CDR1 is GTSNPN and CDR2 SVGIG (reference sequence). The CDR3 is made up of 14 amino acids. Trimming stripped 7 bases from V and 8 bases from J, with 20 bases between.

The CDR3 coding sequence is TGTGCCAGCATTGACACCGGGACAGGGAACTATGGCTACACCTTC. As protein: CASIDTGTGNYGYTF. The rearrangement uses TRBV25-1 and TRBJ1-2, with 9 bases that match TRBD1. V dropped 7 bases and J dropped 2; count of bases not matched to a gene: 8. The CDR3 runs 15 residues. Per the germline V gene, CDR1 is MGHDK and CDR2 is SYGVNS.

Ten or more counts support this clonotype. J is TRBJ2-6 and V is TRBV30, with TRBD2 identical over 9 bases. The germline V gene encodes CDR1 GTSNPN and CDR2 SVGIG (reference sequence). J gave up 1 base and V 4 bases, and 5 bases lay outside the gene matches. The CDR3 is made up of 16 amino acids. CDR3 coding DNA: TGTGCCTGGATCCGACTAGCGGCATCTGGGGCCAACGTCCTGACTTTC. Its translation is CAWIRLAASGANVLTF.

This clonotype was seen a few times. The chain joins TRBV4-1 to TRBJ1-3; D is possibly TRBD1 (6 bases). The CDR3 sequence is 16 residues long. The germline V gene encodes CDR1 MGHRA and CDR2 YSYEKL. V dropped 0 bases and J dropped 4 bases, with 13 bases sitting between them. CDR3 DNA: TGCGCCAGCAGCCAAGAACCGGGGGCCAGGGGAAACACCATATATTTT. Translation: CASSQEPGARGNTIYF.

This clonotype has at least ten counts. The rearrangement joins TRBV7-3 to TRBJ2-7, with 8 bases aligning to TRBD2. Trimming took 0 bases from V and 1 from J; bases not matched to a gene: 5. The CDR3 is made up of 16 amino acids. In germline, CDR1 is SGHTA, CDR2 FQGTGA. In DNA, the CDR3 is TGTGCCAGCAGCTTAACGGCGGGGGGTAGGTCCTACGAGCAGTACTTC. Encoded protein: CASSLTAGGRSYEQYF.

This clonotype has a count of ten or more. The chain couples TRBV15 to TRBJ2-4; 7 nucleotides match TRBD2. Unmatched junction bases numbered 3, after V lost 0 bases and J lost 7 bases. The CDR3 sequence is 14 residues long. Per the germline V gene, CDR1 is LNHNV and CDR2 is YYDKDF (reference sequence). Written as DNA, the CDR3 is TGTGCCACCAGCAGAGATTCAGCGGGGAACATTCAGTACTTC. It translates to CATSRDSAGNIQYF. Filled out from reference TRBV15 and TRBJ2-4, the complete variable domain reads DAMVIQNPRYQVTQFGKPVTLSCSQTLNHNVMYWYQQKSSQAPKLLFHYYDKDFNNEADTPDNFQSRRPNTSFCFLDIRSPGLGDTAMYLCATSRDSAGNIQYFGAGTRLSVL.

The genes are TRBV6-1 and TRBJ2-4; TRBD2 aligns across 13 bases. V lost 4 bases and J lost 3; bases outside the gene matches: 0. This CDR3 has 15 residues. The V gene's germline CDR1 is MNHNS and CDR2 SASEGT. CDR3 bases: TGTGCCAGCAGTGGGACTAGCGGGGGCAAAAACATTCAGTACTTC. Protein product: CASSGTSGGKNIQYF.

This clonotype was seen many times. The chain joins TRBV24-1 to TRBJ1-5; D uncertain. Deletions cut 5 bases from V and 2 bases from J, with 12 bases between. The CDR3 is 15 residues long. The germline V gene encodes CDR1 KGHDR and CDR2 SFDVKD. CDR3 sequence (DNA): TGTGCCACCAGTGGCGGAGCTTCGGGCAATCAGCCCCAGCATTTT. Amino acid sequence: CATSGGASGNQPQHF.

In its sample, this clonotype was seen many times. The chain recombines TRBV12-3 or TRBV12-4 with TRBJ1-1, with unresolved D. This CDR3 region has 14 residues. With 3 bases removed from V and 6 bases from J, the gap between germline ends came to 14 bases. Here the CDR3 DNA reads TGTGCCAGCAGTTTTCGGGAAGGGTCGGCTGAAGCTTTCTTT. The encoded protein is CASSFREGSAEAFF.

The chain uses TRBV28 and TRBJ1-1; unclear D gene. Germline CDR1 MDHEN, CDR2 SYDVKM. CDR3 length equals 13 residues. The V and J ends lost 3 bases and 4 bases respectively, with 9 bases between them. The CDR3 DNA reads TGTGCCAGCAGTTTTTTGGAAGGCACTGAAGCTTTCTTT. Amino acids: CASSFLEGTEAFF.

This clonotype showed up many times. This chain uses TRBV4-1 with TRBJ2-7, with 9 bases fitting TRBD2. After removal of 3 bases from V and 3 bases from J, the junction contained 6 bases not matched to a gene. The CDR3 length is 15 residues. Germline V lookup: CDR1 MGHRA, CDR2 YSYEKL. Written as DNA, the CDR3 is TGCGCCAGCAGCCAGGGTAGCGGGGGCCACTACGAGCAGTACTTC. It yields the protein CASSQGSGGHYEQYF.

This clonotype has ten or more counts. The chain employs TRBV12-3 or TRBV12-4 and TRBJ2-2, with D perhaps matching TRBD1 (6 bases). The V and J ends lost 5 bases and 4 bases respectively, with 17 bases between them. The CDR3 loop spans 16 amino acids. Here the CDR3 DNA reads TGTGCCAGCAGTCCGTCAGGGGCCTGGAGCACCGGGGAGCTGTTTTTT. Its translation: CASSPSGAWSTGELFF.

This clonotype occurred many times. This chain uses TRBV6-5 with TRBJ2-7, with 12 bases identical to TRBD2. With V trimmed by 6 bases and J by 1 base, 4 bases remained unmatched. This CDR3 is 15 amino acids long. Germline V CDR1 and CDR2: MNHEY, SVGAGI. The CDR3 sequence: CASSLAGGPSYEQYF. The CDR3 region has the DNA TGTGCCAGCAGCCTAGCGGGAGGGCCTTCCTACGAGCAGTACTTC.

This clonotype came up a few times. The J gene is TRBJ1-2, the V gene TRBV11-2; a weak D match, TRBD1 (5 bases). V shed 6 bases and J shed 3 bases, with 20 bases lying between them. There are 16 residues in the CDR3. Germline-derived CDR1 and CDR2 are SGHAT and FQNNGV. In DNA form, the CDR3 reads TGTGCCAGCAGTCCTCGGGGGGGAGTTTCTTACTATGGCTACACCTTC. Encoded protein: CASSPRGGVSYYGYTF. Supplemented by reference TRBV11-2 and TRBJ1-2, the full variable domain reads EAGVAQSPRYKIIEKRQSVAFWCNPISGHATLYWYQQILGQGPKLLIQFQNNGVVDDSQLPKDRFSAERLKGVDSTLKIQPAKLEDSAVYLCASSPRGGVSYYGYTFGSGTRLTVV.

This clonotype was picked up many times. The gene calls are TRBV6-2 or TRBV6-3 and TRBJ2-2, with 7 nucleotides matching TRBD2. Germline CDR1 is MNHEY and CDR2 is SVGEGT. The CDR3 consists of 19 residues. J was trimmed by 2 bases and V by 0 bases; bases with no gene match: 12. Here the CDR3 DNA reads TGTGCCAGCAGTTACTCGAGTAGCCTAGCGGTTATCAACACCGGGGAGCTGTTTTTT. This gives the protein CASSYSSSLAVINTGELFF.

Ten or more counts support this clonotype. The CDR3 loop reads CASSHSIRGGNTIYF. Written as DNA, the CDR3 is TGTGCCAGCAGCCACAGTATAAGGGGGGGAAACACCATATATTTT. The V gene is TRBV11-2, the J gene TRBJ1-3; tentatively, D is TRBD1 (6 bases). Looked up from germline, CDR1 is SGHAT and CDR2 is FQNNGV. This CDR3 region has 15 residues. Trimming cost V 5 bases and J 4 bases, with 15 bases left between them.

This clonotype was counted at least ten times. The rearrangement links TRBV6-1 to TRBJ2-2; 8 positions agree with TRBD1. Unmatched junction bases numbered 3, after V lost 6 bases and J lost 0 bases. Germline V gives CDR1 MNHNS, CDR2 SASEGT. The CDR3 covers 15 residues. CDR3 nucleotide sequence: TGTGCCAGCAGAGGACAGGGTGCGAACACCGGGGAGCTGTTTTTT. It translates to CASRGQGANTGELFF.

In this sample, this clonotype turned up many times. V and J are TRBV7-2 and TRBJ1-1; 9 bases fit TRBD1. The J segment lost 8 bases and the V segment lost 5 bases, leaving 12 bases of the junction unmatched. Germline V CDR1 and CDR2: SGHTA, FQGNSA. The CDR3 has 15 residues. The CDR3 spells CASSAMTGGGKEAFF. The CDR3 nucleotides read TGTGCCAGCAGCGCTATGACAGGGGGGGGAAAAGAAGCTTTCTTT.

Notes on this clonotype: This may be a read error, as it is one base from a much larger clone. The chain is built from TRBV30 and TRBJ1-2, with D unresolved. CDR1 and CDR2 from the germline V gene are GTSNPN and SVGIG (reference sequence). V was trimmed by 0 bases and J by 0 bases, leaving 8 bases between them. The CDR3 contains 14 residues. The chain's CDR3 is CAWSVPAANYGYTF. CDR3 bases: TGTGCCTGGAGTGTACCAGCGGCTAACTATGGCTACACCTTC.